This TCR beta chain appears in the sequencing data of a study of vaccination and CD4 T cells after COVID-19. Overall study context: Post-vaccine specimens were obtained a median about 70 days after dose two (range 14 to 241).

Sequenced with the Oncomine TCR Beta short-read assay was DNA taken from cultured CD4+ T cells. TCRdb reanalysed the PCR reads using MiXCR and keeps one entry per CDR3 protein. This sample has 13,000 to 15,000 distinct CDR3 sequences, with 30% to 50% found just once. Sample treatment: approximately nine-day PBMC culture with coronavirus spike peptide pools or control peptides (ViraFEST assay). In the ViraFEST assay, peptide-pool expansion preceded TCR sequencing of expanded clonotypes. Cells were cultured for 10 to 11 days, and then CD4+ T cells were isolated by negative selection. This CDR3 contains 14 residues. The V and J ends lost 2 bases and 3 bases respectively, with 10 bases between them. Germline CDR1 and CDR2: ENHRY and SYGVKD. As to this clonotype: Its target is unknown.

This TCR was sampled from a human donor who had recovered from COVID-19. Sequencing input: CD4+ T cells from blood, cultured in vitro. The rearrangement uses TRBV10-3 and TRBJ1-1; D call uncertain. The CDR3 DNA follows: TGTGCCATCAGTGAGGAGGTGTTATACACTGAAGCTTTCTTT. As protein: CAISEEVLYTEAFF.